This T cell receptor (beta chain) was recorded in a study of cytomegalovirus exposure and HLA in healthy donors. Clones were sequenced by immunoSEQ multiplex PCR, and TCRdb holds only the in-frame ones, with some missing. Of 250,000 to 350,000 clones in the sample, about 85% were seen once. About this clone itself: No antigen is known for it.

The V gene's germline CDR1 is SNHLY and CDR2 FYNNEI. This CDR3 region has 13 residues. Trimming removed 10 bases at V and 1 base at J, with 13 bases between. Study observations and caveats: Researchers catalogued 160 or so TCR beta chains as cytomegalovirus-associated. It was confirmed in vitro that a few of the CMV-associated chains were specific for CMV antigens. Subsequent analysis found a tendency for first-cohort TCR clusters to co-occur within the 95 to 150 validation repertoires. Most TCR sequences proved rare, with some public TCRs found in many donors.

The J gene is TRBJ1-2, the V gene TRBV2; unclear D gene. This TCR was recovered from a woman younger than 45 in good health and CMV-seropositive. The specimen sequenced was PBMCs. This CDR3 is CATTGAVNYGYTF. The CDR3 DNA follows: TGTGCCACTACTGGTGCAGTTAACTATGGCTACACCTTC.